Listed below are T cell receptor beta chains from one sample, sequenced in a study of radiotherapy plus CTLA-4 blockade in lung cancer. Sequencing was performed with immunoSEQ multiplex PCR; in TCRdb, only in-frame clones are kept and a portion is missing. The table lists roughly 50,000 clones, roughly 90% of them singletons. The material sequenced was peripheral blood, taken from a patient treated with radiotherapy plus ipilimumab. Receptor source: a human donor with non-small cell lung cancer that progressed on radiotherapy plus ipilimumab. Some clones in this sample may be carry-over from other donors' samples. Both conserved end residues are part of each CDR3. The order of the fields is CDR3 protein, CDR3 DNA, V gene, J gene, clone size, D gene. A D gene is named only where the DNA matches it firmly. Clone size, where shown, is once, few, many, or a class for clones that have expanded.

cdr3_aa: CASSSTTRGAFF
cdr3_nt: TGTGCCAGCAGCTCAACTACAAGGGGAGCTTTCTTT
v_call: TRBV14
j_call: TRBJ1-1
clone_size: NA
d_call: NA

cdr3_aa: CASSPRGSYNEQFF
cdr3_nt: TGTGCCAGCAGCCCGCGGGGATCCTACAATGAGCAGTTCTTC
v_call: TRBV11-3
j_call: TRBJ2-1
clone_size: NA
d_call: NA

cdr3_aa: CASRGPGQELYEQYF
cdr3_nt: TGTGCCAGCAGGGGTCCGGGACAGGAACTCTACGAGCAGTACTTC
v_call: TRBV27
j_call: TRBJ2-7
clone_size: few
d_call: TRBD1

cdr3_aa: CASSVWAGEVYNEQFF
cdr3_nt: TGTGCCAGCAGCGTATGGGCGGGAGAAGTCTACAATGAGCAGTTCTTC
v_call: TRBV9
j_call: TRBJ2-1
clone_size: once
d_call: TRBD2

cdr3_aa: CASSQTGYNEQFF
cdr3_nt: TGTGCCAGCAGTCAAACAGGTTACAATGAGCAGTTCTTC
v_call: TRBV27
j_call: TRBJ2-1
clone_size: NA
d_call: NA

cdr3_aa: CASSLRQNYEQYF
cdr3_nt: TGTGCCAGCAGCTTGCGACAGAACTACGAGCAGTACTTC
v_call: TRBV7-2
j_call: TRBJ2-7
clone_size: NA
d_call: NA

cdr3_aa: CSAFGVASYEQYF
cdr3_nt: TGCAGCGCCTTCGGAGTGGCGTCCTACGAGCAGTACTTC
v_call: TRBV29-1
j_call: TRBJ2-7
clone_size: NA
d_call: NA

cdr3_aa: CAISGGTSSDTQYF
cdr3_nt: TGTGCCATCAGTGGAGGGACTAGCTCGGATACGCAGTATTTT
v_call: TRBV10-3
j_call: TRBJ2-3
clone_size: NA
d_call: TRBD2

cdr3_aa: CASSPQMIIQETQYF
cdr3_nt: TGTGCCAGCAGCCCCCAGATGATTATTCAAGAGACCCAGTACTTC
v_call: TRBV7-9
j_call: TRBJ2-5
clone_size: NA
d_call: NA

cdr3_aa: CASSHGNNEQFF
cdr3_nt: TGCGCCAGCAGCCACGGGAACAATGAGCAGTTCTTC
v_call: TRBV4-1
j_call: TRBJ2-1
clone_size: few
d_call: NA

cdr3_aa: CSVALAGGSDTQYF
cdr3_nt: TGCAGCGTTGCACTAGCGGGGGGGTCAGATACGCAGTATTTT
v_call: TRBV29-1
j_call: TRBJ2-3
clone_size: once
d_call: TRBD2

cdr3_aa: CASSQERFYGYTF
cdr3_nt: TGCGCCAGCAGCCAAGAGCGCTTCTATGGCTACACCTTC
v_call: TRBV4-1
j_call: TRBJ1-2
clone_size: NA
d_call: NA

cdr3_aa: CASSPWGGHYEQYF
cdr3_nt: TGTGCCAGCAGCCCGTGGGGGGGACATTACGAGCAGTACTTC
v_call: TRBV7-3
j_call: TRBJ2-7
clone_size: NA
d_call: NA

cdr3_aa: CASSPDYEQYF
cdr3_nt: TGTGCCAGCAGCCCAGACTACGAGCAGTACTTC
v_call: TRBV5-5
j_call: TRBJ2-7
clone_size: NA
d_call: NA

cdr3_aa: CASSDRDGYTF
cdr3_nt: TGTGCCAGCAGTGACAGGGATGGCTACACCTTC
v_call: TRBV9
j_call: TRBJ1-2
clone_size: NA
d_call: TRBD1

cdr3_aa: CASSLEGLAGAYTGELFF
cdr3_nt: TGCGCCAGCAGCTTGGAGGGACTAGCGGGAGCGTACACCGGGGAGCTGTTTTTT
v_call: TRBV5-1
j_call: TRBJ2-2
clone_size: once
d_call: TRBD2

cdr3_aa: CASSFLPGQGYGYTF
cdr3_nt: TGCGCCAGCAGCTTCCTACCGGGACAGGGCTATGGCTACACCTTC
v_call: TRBV5-1
j_call: TRBJ1-2
clone_size: NA
d_call: TRBD1

cdr3_aa: CASSLAGTGGNEQFF
cdr3_nt: TGTGCCAGCAGCTTAGCAGGGACAGGGGGAAATGAGCAGTTCTTC
v_call: TRBV7-7
j_call: TRBJ2-1
clone_size: NA
d_call: TRBD1

cdr3_aa: CASSETLTEQYF
cdr3_nt: TGTGCCAGCAGTGAGACTTTAACCGAGCAGTACTTC
v_call: TRBV6-1
j_call: TRBJ2-7
clone_size: few
d_call: NA

cdr3_aa: CASSIERGANGYTF
cdr3_nt: TGTGCCAGTAGTATAGAGCGGGGGGCGAATGGCTACACCTTC
v_call: TRBV19
j_call: TRBJ1-2
clone_size: NA
d_call: NA

cdr3_aa: CASSGDRIGLLETQYF
cdr3_nt: TGCGCCAGCAGCGGGGACAGGATCGGGTTGTTGGAGACCCAGTACTTC
v_call: TRBV5-1
j_call: TRBJ2-5
clone_size: NA
d_call: TRBD1

cdr3_aa: CAISESEGKQYF
cdr3_nt: TGTGCCATCAGTGAGTCGGAGGGTAAGCAGTACTTC
v_call: TRBV10-3
j_call: TRBJ2-7
clone_size: NA
d_call: NA

cdr3_aa: CAWSLNPGTGAYGYTF
cdr3_nt: TGTGCCTGGAGTCTCAACCCGGGGACAGGGGCATATGGCTACACCTTC
v_call: TRBV30
j_call: TRBJ1-2
clone_size: medium-sized
d_call: TRBD1

cdr3_aa: CGWASTDTQYF
cdr3_nt: TGTGGGTGGGCAAGCACAGATACGCAGTATTTT
v_call: TRBV30
j_call: TRBJ2-3
clone_size: NA
d_call: NA

cdr3_aa: CASSLGLTDTQYF
cdr3_nt: TGTGCCAGCAGCTTAGGTCTCACAGATACGCAGTATTTT
v_call: TRBV11-2
j_call: TRBJ2-3
clone_size: NA
d_call: NA

cdr3_aa: CASRQGNYEQYF
cdr3_nt: TGCGCCAGCCGTCAGGGAAACTACGAGCAGTACTTC
v_call: TRBV5-1
j_call: TRBJ2-7
clone_size: NA
d_call: NA

cdr3_aa: CASSLDRRNEKLFF
cdr3_nt: TGCGCCAGCAGCTTGGACAGAAGAAATGAAAAACTGTTTTTT
v_call: TRBV5-1
j_call: TRBJ1-4
clone_size: NA
d_call: NA

cdr3_aa: CASSTGLAGVTDTQYF
cdr3_nt: TGTGCCAGCAGCACCGGACTAGCGGGAGTCACAGATACGCAGTATTTT
v_call: TRBV7-3
j_call: TRBJ2-3
clone_size: NA
d_call: TRBD2

cdr3_aa: CASRSVAGLQNTEAFF
cdr3_nt: TGCGCCAGCAGGTCTGTTGCAGGACTACAGAACACTGAAGCTTTCTTT
v_call: TRBV5-1
j_call: TRBJ1-1
clone_size: NA
d_call: NA

cdr3_aa: CASSVFSGGDGYGYTF
cdr3_nt: TGTGCCAGCAGCGTATTCTCAGGGGGCGACGGCTATGGCTACACCTTC
v_call: TRBV9
j_call: TRBJ1-2
clone_size: once
d_call: TRBD1

cdr3_aa: CASSFGQGNTEAFF
cdr3_nt: TGTGCCAGCAGCTTCGGACAGGGTAACACTGAAGCTTTCTTT
v_call: TRBV7-2
j_call: TRBJ1-1
clone_size: NA
d_call: TRBD1

cdr3_aa: CASTLISGGFEQYF
cdr3_nt: TGTGCCAGCACCCTCATCTCAGGTGGTTTCGAGCAGTACTTC
v_call: TRBV7-2
j_call: TRBJ2-7
clone_size: NA
d_call: NA

cdr3_aa: CASSQEYRGTYEQYF
cdr3_nt: TGCGCCAGCAGCCAAGAGTATCGGGGAACCTACGAGCAGTACTTC
v_call: TRBV4-1
j_call: TRBJ2-7
clone_size: NA
d_call: NA

cdr3_aa: CASSIRTSGIHEQYF
cdr3_nt: TGTGCCAGCAGCATCCGGACTAGCGGGATCCACGAGCAGTACTTC
v_call: TRBV9
j_call: TRBJ2-7
clone_size: NA
d_call: TRBD2

cdr3_aa: CASGTDTEAFF
cdr3_nt: TGTGCCAGTGGGACAGACACTGAAGCTTTCTTT
v_call: TRBV27
j_call: TRBJ1-1
clone_size: NA
d_call: TRBD1

cdr3_aa: CASSLYWYNEQFF
cdr3_nt: TGTGCCAGCAGCCTCTACTGGTACAATGAGCAGTTCTTC
v_call: TRBV7-8
j_call: TRBJ2-1
clone_size: NA
d_call: NA

cdr3_aa: CASGQGSMNTEAFF
cdr3_nt: TGTGCCAGCGGACAGGGATCTATGAACACTGAAGCTTTCTTT
v_call: TRBV9
j_call: TRBJ1-1
clone_size: few
d_call: TRBD1

cdr3_aa: CASSLDQRLAGPREQYF
cdr3_nt: TGCGCCAGCAGCTTGGATCAAAGACTAGCGGGGCCCAGAGAGCAGTACTTC
v_call: TRBV5-1
j_call: TRBJ2-7
clone_size: NA
d_call: TRBD2

cdr3_aa: CASSQGFSGMSSYEQYF
cdr3_nt: TGCGCCAGCAGCCAAGGATTTAGCGGGATGAGCTCCTACGAGCAGTACTTC
v_call: TRBV4-3
j_call: TRBJ2-7
clone_size: medium-sized
d_call: TRBD2

cdr3_aa: CASSAQGFSNQPQHF
cdr3_nt: TGTGCCAGCAGCGCCCAGGGTTTTTCTAATCAGCCCCAGCATTTT
v_call: TRBV7-8
j_call: TRBJ1-5
clone_size: NA
d_call: NA

cdr3_aa: CASSEVSGREVMNTEAFF
cdr3_nt: TGTGCCAGCAGTGAAGTATCTGGCCGGGAGGTGATGAACACTGAAGCTTTCTTT
v_call: TRBV6-1
j_call: TRBJ1-1
clone_size: few
d_call: NA

cdr3_aa: CASSQDSTANEKLFF
cdr3_nt: TGTGCCAGCAGCCAAGATTCGACAGCCAATGAAAAACTGTTTTTT
v_call: TRBV4-2
j_call: TRBJ1-4
clone_size: once
d_call: NA

cdr3_aa: CASSYHQAGREQYF
cdr3_nt: TGTGCCAGCAGCTACCACCAGGCCGGTCGCGAGCAGTACTTC
v_call: TRBV7-2
j_call: TRBJ2-7
clone_size: NA
d_call: NA

cdr3_aa: CASSTTGFGNQPQHF
cdr3_nt: TGTGCCAGTAGTACGACAGGGTTCGGAAATCAGCCCCAGCATTTT
v_call: TRBV19
j_call: TRBJ1-5
clone_size: NA
d_call: TRBD1

cdr3_aa: CASSIRRDRAETQYF
cdr3_nt: TGTGCCAGTAGTATACGTCGAGACAGGGCAGAGACCCAGTACTTC
v_call: TRBV19
j_call: TRBJ2-5
clone_size: NA
d_call: TRBD1

cdr3_aa: CSVEWQGMATQYF
cdr3_nt: TGCAGCGTTGAATGGCAGGGGATGGCTACGCAGTATTTT
v_call: TRBV29-1
j_call: TRBJ2-3
clone_size: once
d_call: NA

cdr3_aa: CASSIRDRGNYEQYF
cdr3_nt: TGCGCCAGTAGCATCCGGGACAGGGGTAATTACGAGCAGTACTTC
v_call: TRBV19
j_call: TRBJ2-7
clone_size: NA
d_call: TRBD1

cdr3_aa: CASSSTGTGSEKLFF
cdr3_nt: TGTGCCAGCAGTTCAACCGGGACAGGGAGTGAAAAACTGTTTTTT
v_call: TRBV28
j_call: TRBJ1-4
clone_size: once
d_call: TRBD1

cdr3_aa: CASSLGIFNVGANEKLFF
cdr3_nt: TGCGCCAGCAGCTTAGGGATCTTTAACGTAGGGGCTAATGAAAAACTGTTTTTT
v_call: TRBV5-1
j_call: TRBJ1-4
clone_size: NA
d_call: NA

cdr3_aa: CASSTTGFGYGYTF
cdr3_nt: TGTGCCAGTAGCACTACAGGGTTTGGGTATGGCTACACCTTC
v_call: TRBV19
j_call: TRBJ1-2
clone_size: NA
d_call: NA

cdr3_aa: CASSLEASGVKEQFF
cdr3_nt: TGCGCCAGCAGCTTGGAGGCTAGCGGAGTAAAGGAGCAGTTCTTC
v_call: TRBV5-1
j_call: TRBJ2-1
clone_size: NA
d_call: TRBD2

cdr3_aa: CASSLTFSGSYEQFF
cdr3_nt: TGTGCCAGCTCACTTACCTTTAGCGGGAGCTATGAGCAGTTCTTC
v_call: TRBV18
j_call: TRBJ2-1
clone_size: NA
d_call: TRBD2

cdr3_aa: CASNVGGAVQPQHF
cdr3_nt: TGTGCCAGCAACGTTGGGGGCGCGGTTCAGCCCCAGCATTTT
v_call: TRBV6-1
j_call: TRBJ1-5
clone_size: NA
d_call: NA

cdr3_aa: CASTEDRQRTEAFF
cdr3_nt: TGTGCCAGCACAGAGGACAGGCAAAGGACTGAAGCTTTCTTT
v_call: TRBV18
j_call: TRBJ1-1
clone_size: NA
d_call: TRBD1

cdr3_aa: CSALRQGRETQYF
cdr3_nt: TGCAGCGCTTTAAGACAGGGGCGAGAGACCCAGTACTTC
v_call: TRBV29-1
j_call: TRBJ2-5
clone_size: NA
d_call: TRBD1

cdr3_aa: CASSLVAGAGTEAFF
cdr3_nt: TGTGCCAGCAGCTTGGTGGCGGGGGCTGGGACTGAAGCTTTCTTT
v_call: TRBV11-2
j_call: TRBJ1-1
clone_size: NA
d_call: NA

cdr3_aa: CASSRVSDFPYEQYF
cdr3_nt: TGTGCCAGCAGCCGGGTTAGCGATTTCCCCTACGAGCAGTACTTC
v_call: TRBV5-6
j_call: TRBJ2-7
clone_size: NA
d_call: NA

cdr3_aa: CAWTDQGPEAFF
cdr3_nt: TGTGCCTGGACGGACCAGGGTCCTGAAGCTTTCTTT
v_call: TRBV30
j_call: TRBJ1-1
clone_size: NA
d_call: NA

cdr3_aa: CASSLNRPNEKLFF
cdr3_nt: TGCGCCAGCAGCTTGAACAGACCTAATGAAAAACTGTTTTTT
v_call: TRBV5-1
j_call: TRBJ1-4
clone_size: NA
d_call: NA